The 25 T cell receptor beta chains reported below all come from one sample, sequenced in a study of Ad26.COV2.S vaccination and SARS-CoV-2 variants. TCRdb keeps only in-frame clones here, not all; method: immunoSEQ multiplex PCR. This sample yields 410,000 or so clones, of which approximately 90% are seen a single time; around 1.7% belongs to the top ten. Treatment defined: some 20 received Ad26.COV2.S at low or high dose, single or two shots; several received placebo; per-sample allocation not given. The samples were gathered on day 63 after the first injection of vaccine or placebo. The sequenced sample was peripheral blood, obtained in a trial of Ad26.COV2.S vaccine versus placebo. The receptors originated from a person aged 18 to 65 who received the Ad26.COV2.S COVID-19 vaccine or a placebo.

The chain is built from TRBV28 and TRBJ1-5; D gene uncertain. The CDR3 runs to 12 residues. V was pared by 5 bases and J by 9 bases, with 11 bases between. Germline V gene sequence: CDR1 MDHEN, CDR2 SYDVKM. The CDR3 is CASSAAKGPQHF. DNA of the CDR3: TGTGCCAGCAGTGCCGCAAAAGGGCCCCAGCATTTT.

The rearrangement uses TRBV20-1 and TRBJ2-3; D remains unclear. The V end lost 6 bases, the J end lost 8 bases, and 12 bases lay between the germline ends. Germline lookup yields CDR1 DFQATT and CDR2 SNEGSKA (reference sequence). The CDR3 runs to 11 residues. The DNA for the CDR3 is TGCAGTGCACCTCTAACGCGTACGCAGTATTTT. Translated: CSAPLTRTQYF.

This clone was counted a few times. The chain joins TRBV6-6 to TRBJ1-1; D unclear. V was pared by 5 bases and J by 2 bases, with 6 bases between. Germline values: CDR1 MNHNY, CDR2 SVGAGI (reference sequence). The CDR3 is 12 residues long. The CDR3 coding sequence is TGTGCCAGCAGTATTCTAAACACTGAAGCTTTCTTT. Amino acids: CASSILNTEAFF.

This clone was seen only once. The CDR3 coding sequence is TGTGCCACCAGGGGAGACAGGGGGTCCTACGAGCAGTACTTC. Protein sequence: CATRGDRGSYEQYF. The V call is TRBV10-3, the J call TRBJ2-7, with TRBD1 matching 9 bases. V was clipped by 10 bases and J by 1 base; unmatched bases: 8. Germline V gene data show CDR1 as ENHRY and CDR2 as SYGVKD. The CDR3 has 14 residues.

The chain uses TRBV9 and TRBJ2-2; 9 nucleotides match TRBD1. The CDR3 spans 15 residues. With V trimmed by 1 base and J by 8 bases, 6 bases remained unmatched. Germline V gene sequence: CDR1 SGDLS, CDR2 YYNGEE. The CDR3 loop reads CASSVRQGGSGELFF. For the CDR3, the DNA is TGTGCCAGCAGCGTACGACAGGGGGGGTCTGGGGAGCTGTTTTTT.

The rearrangement links TRBV28 to TRBJ2-1, with D possibly TRBD2 on 6 matching bases. Trimming removed 2 bases at V and 3 bases at J, with 8 bases between. CDR1 is MDHEN and CDR2 is SYDVKM in the germline V gene. This CDR3 has 14 residues. CDR3 loop: CASSLLGLYNEQFF. The CDR3 nucleotides read TGTGCCAGCAGTTTACTGGGACTCTACAATGAGCAGTTCTTC.

The chain combines TRBV6-5 with TRBJ1-4; TRBD1 might be the D (5 bases). Deletions cut 6 bases from V and 7 bases from J, with 15 bases between. There are 14 residues in the CDR3. The germline V gene has CDR1 MNHEY and CDR2 SVGAGI. The CDR3 DNA reads TGTGCCAGCAGAAGGACACGCAAAACTGAAAAACTGTTTTTT. It translates to CASRRTRKTEKLFF.

The genes are TRBV12-3 or TRBV12-4 and TRBJ2-7; 8 bases align to TRBD1. This CDR3 spans 13 amino acids. V gave up 5 bases and J gave up 3 bases; unmatched junction bases: 3. DNA of the CDR3: TGTGCCAGCAGTCCGGACAGGGACTACGAGCAGTACTTC. Residues: CASSPDRDYEQYF.

The gene calls are TRBV21-1 and TRBJ1-6. TRBV21-1 is assigned pseudogene status. The CDR3 length is 20 residues. The CDR3 here is CASRSPNPFTPRSYNSPLHF. The DNA of the CDR3 is TGTGCCAGCAGGAGCCCTAACCCCTTTACACCCCGGTCCTATAATTCACCCCTCCACTTT.

The V call is TRBV5-4, the J call TRBJ2-1; unclear D gene. This CDR3 comprises 13 residues. The germline gives CDR1 SGHNT, CDR2 YYREEE (reference sequence). V dropped 0 bases and J dropped 5 bases, with 6 bases sitting between them. The chain's CDR3 is CASSLAANNEQFF. In DNA, the CDR3 is TGTGCCAGCAGCTTGGCCGCGAACAATGAGCAGTTCTTC.

The rearrangement joins TRBV6-2 or TRBV6-3 to TRBJ2-7; 9 positions match TRBD2. This CDR3 is built from 18 residues. The germline V gene has CDR1 MNHEY and CDR2 SVGEGT. Trimming took 4 bases from V and 3 from J; bases not matched to a gene: 16. The CDR3 DNA reads TGTGCCAGCAGTTTGGGGAACAACGGACTAGCGAGAAACTACGAGCAGTACTTC. Protein product: CASSLGNNGLARNYEQYF.

This rearrangement joins TRBV5-1 to TRBJ2-7; 7 nucleotides line up with TRBD1. The CDR3 runs to 15 residues. The junction had 9 bases not matched to a gene; V was cut back by 2 bases and J by 4 bases. Germline CDR1 SGHRS, CDR2 YFSETQ. The CDR3 loop is CASSLGQAVLYEQYF. CDR3 DNA: TGCGCCAGCAGCTTAGGACAGGCTGTATTGTACGAGCAGTACTTC.

The chain uses TRBV28 and TRBJ2-5, with TRBD2 matching 14 bases. This CDR3 region has 17 residues. Germline CDR1 and CDR2: MDHEN and SYDVKM. With V trimmed by 4 bases and J by 3 bases, 7 bases remained unmatched. The CDR3 sequence is CASSWRLAGGDEETQYF. The CDR3 DNA reads as TGTGCCAGCAGTTGGCGACTAGCGGGGGGGGACGAAGAGACCCAGTACTTC.

V and J are TRBV23-1 and TRBJ1-2; D not resolved. TRBV23-1 is assigned to the ORF class and has an uncertain function. The CDR3 is 12 residues long. Trimming stripped 3 bases from V and 8 bases from J, with 10 bases between. The chain's CDR3 is CASSQSDCGYTF. The CDR3 DNA sequence: TGCGCCAGCAGTCAGTCCGACTGCGGCTACACCTTC.

CDR3 DNA: TGCAGTGCTAGTCCCGGGACAGGGTTCGGGCACACCATATATTTT. As protein: CSASPGTGFGHTIYF. The chain has TRBV20-1 and TRBJ1-3, with 9 bases lining up with TRBD1. This CDR3 spans 15 amino acids. Germline-derived CDR1 and CDR2 are DFQATT and SNEGSKA (reference sequence). J gave up 8 bases and V 3 bases, and 11 bases lay outside the gene matches.

This clone was picked up one time. This chain joins TRBV29-1 and TRBJ2-3; 7 bases map to TRBD2. Germline CDR1 and CDR2: SQVTM and ANQGSEA. J was trimmed by 0 bases and V by 0 bases; bases with no gene match: 3. CDR3 length equals 15 residues. The CDR3 sequence is CSVEETGLSTDTQYF. DNA for the CDR3: TGCAGCGTTGAAGAAACGGGACTAAGCACAGATACGCAGTATTTT.

In this sample, this clone turned up a few times. The chain uses TRBV7-6 and TRBJ1-6; D gene uncertain. With 1 base removed from V and 0 bases from J, the gap between germline ends came to 10 bases. CDR1 and CDR2 from the germline V gene are SGHVS and FNYEAQ. The CDR3 extends over 17 amino acids. The CDR3 loop is CASSLGLRGSYNSPLHF. Written as DNA, the CDR3 is TGTGCCAGCAGCTTAGGGCTTCGCGGCTCCTATAATTCACCCCTCCACTTT.

About this clone: This CDR3 is also generated by other DNA sequences in the sample. V and J are TRBV27 and TRBJ2-7; 8 bases are shared with TRBD1. The CDR3 is 13 amino acids. The V and J ends lost 3 bases and 3 bases, in that order; junction bases with no gene match: 1. Germline CDR1 is MNHEY and CDR2 is SMNVEV (reference sequence). CDR3 nucleotides: TGTGCCAGCAGTTTTACAGGGGGCTACGAGCAGTACTTC. This gives the protein CASSFTGGYEQYF.

This chain uses TRBV24-1 with TRBJ2-2, with D perhaps given as TRBD1 or TRBD2 (5 bases each). Trimming left V 12 bases short and J 2 bases short, with 12 bases between. This CDR3 region has 13 residues. The germline CDR1 and CDR2 sequences are KGHDR and SFDVKD. The CDR3 here is CAPARGNTGELFF. The CDR3 DNA follows: TGTGCCCCCGCGAGGGGAAACACCGGGGAGCTGTTTTTT.

The CDR3 region is CASSVRAGNTIYF. The CDR3 DNA is TGTGCCAGCAGTGTCCGAGCGGGAAACACCATATATTTT. The rearrangement uses TRBV12-3 or TRBV12-4 and TRBJ1-3; D gene ambiguous. The germline V and J ends were trimmed by 5 bases and 4 bases, with 9 bases remaining between them. The length of the CDR3 is 13 residues.

This clone has just a few counts. The chain couples TRBV2 to TRBJ1-6, with no clear D. V shed 7 bases and J shed 9 bases, with 16 bases lying between them. The germline CDR1 and CDR2 sequences are SNHLY and FYNNEI. The CDR3 consists of 14 residues. CDR3 nucleotide sequence: TGTGCCAGCATGGGTCGTGGGCTAAGTTCACCCCTCCACTTT. It codes for CASMGRGLSSPLHF.

The chain carries TRBV5-1 and TRBJ2-7; no clear D gene. The germline CDR1 and CDR2 sequences are SGHRS and YFSETQ. The germline V and J ends were trimmed by 4 bases and 2 bases, with 10 bases remaining between them. The CDR3 extends over 13 amino acids. CDR3 sequence: CASSGNPPYEQYF. CDR3 DNA: TGCGCCAGCAGCGGAAACCCCCCCTACGAGCAGTACTTC.

The rearrangement joins TRBV27 to TRBJ1-6; possible D gene TRBD1, 6 bases. CDR1 is MNHEY, CDR2 SMNVEV, per germline (reference sequence). This CDR3 is built from 14 residues. V dropped 3 bases and J dropped 6 bases, with 9 bases sitting between them. The CDR3 here is CASSLPGVNSPLHF. The CDR3, as DNA: TGTGCCAGCAGTTTGCCAGGGGTTAATTCACCCCTCCACTTT.

V usage is TRBV5-6 and J usage is TRBJ2-3, with no clear D. This CDR3 region has 12 residues. The V gene lost 1 base and the J gene lost 2 bases, with 2 bases spanning the gap. Germline CDR1 is SGHDT and CDR2 is YYEEEE. The CDR3 reads CASSLFTDTQYF. Here the CDR3 DNA reads TGTGCCAGCAGCTTGTTCACAGATACGCAGTATTTT. The full variable domain, its missing parts supplied by reference TRBV5-6 and TRBJ2-3, is DAGVTQSPTHLIKTRGQQVTLRCSPKSGHDTVSWYQQALGQGPQFIFQYYEEEERQRGNFPDRFSGHQFPNYSSELNVNALLLGDSALYLCASSLFTDTQYFGPGTRLTVL.

This chain links TRBV19 with TRBJ2-2; D not certain. V was pared by 2 bases and J by 6 bases, with 19 bases between. The germline V gene has CDR1 LNHDA and CDR2 SQIVND (reference sequence). The CDR3 has 17 residues. The CDR3 here is CASSITREGFRAGELFF. The CDR3 bases are TGTGCCAGTAGTATAACAAGGGAAGGGTTTAGGGCCGGGGAGCTGTTTTTT.